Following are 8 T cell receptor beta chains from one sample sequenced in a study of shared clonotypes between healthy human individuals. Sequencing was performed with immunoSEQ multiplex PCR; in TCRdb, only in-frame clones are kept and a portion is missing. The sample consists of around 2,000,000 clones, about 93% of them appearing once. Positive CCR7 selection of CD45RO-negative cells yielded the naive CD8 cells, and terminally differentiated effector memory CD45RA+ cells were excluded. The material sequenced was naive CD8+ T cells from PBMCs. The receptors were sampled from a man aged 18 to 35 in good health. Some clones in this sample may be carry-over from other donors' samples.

CDR3 DNA: TGCGCCAGCAGCCAAGATCCAACCTTAGAGGAGTGCGAGCAGTACTTC. Protein product: CASSQDPTLEECEQYF. This chain joins TRBV4-3 and TRBJ2-7; no firm D call. Germline V gene sequence: CDR1 LGHNA, CDR2 YSLEER. V gave up 0 bases and J gave up 6 bases, with 18 bases separating them. The CDR3 sequence is 16 residues long.

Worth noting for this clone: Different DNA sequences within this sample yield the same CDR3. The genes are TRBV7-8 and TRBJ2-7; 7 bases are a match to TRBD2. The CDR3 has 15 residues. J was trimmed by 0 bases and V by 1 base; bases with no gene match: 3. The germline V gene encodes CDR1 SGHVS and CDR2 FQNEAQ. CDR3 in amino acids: CASSLGGGFSYEQYF. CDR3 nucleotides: TGTGCCAGCAGCTTAGGGGGGGGATTCTCCTACGAGCAGTACTTC.

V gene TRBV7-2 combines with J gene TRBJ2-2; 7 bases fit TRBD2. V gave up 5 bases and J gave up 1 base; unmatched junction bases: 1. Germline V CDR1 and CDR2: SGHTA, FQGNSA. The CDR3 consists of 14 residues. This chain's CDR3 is CASSERENTGELFF. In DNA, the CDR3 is TGTGCCAGCAGCGAGCGGGAGAACACCGGGGAGCTGTTTTTT. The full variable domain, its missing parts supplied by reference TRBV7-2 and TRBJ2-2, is GAGVSQSPSNKVTEKGKDVELRCDPISGHTALYWYRQSLGQGLEFLIYFQGNSAPDKSGLPSDRFSAERTGGSVSTLTIQRTQQEDSAVYLCASSERENTGELFFGEGSRLTVL.

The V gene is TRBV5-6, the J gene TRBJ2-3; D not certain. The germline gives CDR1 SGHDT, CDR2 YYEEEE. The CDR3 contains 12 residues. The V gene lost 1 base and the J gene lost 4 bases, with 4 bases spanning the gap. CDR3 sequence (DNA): TGTGCCAGCAGCTTGACCCCAGATACGCAGTATTTT. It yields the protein CASSLTPDTQYF.

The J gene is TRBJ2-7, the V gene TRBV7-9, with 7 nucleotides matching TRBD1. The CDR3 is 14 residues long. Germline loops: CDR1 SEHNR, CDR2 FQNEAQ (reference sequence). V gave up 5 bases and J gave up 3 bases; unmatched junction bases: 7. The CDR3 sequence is CASSLFGTDYEQYF. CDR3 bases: TGTGCCAGCAGCCTCTTCGGGACAGACTACGAGCAGTACTTC. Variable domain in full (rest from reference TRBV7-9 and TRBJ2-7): DTGVSQNPRHKITKRGQNVTFRCDPISEHNRLYWYRQTLGQGPEFLTYFQNEAQLEKSRLLSDRFSAERPKGSFSTLEIQRTEQGDSAMYLCASSLFGTDYEQYFGPGTRLTVT.

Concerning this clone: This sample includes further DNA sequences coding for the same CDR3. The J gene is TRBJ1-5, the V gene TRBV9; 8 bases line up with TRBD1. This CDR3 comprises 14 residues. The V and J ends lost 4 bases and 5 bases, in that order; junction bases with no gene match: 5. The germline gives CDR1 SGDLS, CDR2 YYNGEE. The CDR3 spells CASSSGQGYQPQHF. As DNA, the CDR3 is TGTGCCAGCAGCTCCGGACAGGGCTATCAGCCCCAGCATTTT.

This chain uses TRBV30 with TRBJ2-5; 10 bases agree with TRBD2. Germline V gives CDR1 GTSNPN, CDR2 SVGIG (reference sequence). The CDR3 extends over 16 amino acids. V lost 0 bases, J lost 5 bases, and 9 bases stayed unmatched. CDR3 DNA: TGTGCCTGGAGTGTTCAAGCGGGAGGGCCTTGGGAGACCCAGTACTTC. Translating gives CAWSVQAGGPWETQYF.

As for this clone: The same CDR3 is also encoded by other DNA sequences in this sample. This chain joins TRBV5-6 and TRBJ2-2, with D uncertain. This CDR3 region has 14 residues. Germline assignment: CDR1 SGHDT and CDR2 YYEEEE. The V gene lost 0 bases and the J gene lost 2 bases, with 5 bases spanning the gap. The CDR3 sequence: CASSLGQNTGELFF. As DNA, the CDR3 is TGTGCCAGCAGCTTGGGTCAAAACACCGGGGAGCTGTTTTTT.